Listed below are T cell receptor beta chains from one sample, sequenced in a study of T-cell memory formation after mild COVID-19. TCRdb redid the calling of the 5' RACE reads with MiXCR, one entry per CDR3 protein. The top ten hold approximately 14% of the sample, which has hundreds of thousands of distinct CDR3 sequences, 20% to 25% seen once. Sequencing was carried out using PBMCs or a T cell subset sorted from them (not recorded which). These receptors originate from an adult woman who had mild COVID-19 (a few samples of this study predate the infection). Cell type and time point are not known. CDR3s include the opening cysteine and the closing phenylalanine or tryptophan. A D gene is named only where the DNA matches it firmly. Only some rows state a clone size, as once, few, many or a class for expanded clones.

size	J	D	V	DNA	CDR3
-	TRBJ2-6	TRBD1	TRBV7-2	TGTGCCAGCAGCTGGGACAGGGGATCGGGTGGGGCCAACGTCCTGACTTTC	CASSWDRGSGGANVLTF
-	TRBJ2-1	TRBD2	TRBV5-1	TGCGCCAGCAGCTTTAGCGGGAGGGCCTCATATGAGCAGTTCTTC	CASSFSGRASYEQFF
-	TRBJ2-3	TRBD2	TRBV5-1	TGCGCCAGCAGCCCGCGTTTTCTAGCGGGGGTCACAGATACGCAGTATTTT	CASSPRFLAGVTDTQYF
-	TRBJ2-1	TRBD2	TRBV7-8	TGTGCCAGCAGCTTAGGCCCTAGCGGGGGGTTCAATGAGCAGTTCTTC	CASSLGPSGGFNEQFF
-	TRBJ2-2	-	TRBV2	TGTGCCAGCATAAGGGGGGGCGACACCGGGGAGCTGTTTTTT	CASIRGGDTGELFF
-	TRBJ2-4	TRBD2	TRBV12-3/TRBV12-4	TGTGCCAGCAGTCCCGGGGGGTCAACCGGGACAGCCAAAAACATTCAGTACTTC	CASSPGGSTGTAKNIQYF
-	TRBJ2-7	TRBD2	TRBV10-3	TGTGCCACCCAGATCGGGGAGGGCTCCTACGAGCAGTACTTC	CATQIGEGSYEQYF
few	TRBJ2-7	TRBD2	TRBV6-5	TGTGCCAGCAGTTCCGGGGGTAGCGGGACATACGAGCAGTACTTC	CASSSGGSGTYEQYF
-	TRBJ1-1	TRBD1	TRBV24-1	TGTGCCACCAGTGATTCCGGGACAGGGGGTTCTGAAGCTTTCTTT	CATSDSGTGGSEAFF
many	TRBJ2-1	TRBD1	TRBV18	TGTGCCAGCTCACGAGAGACAGGGGCCTACAATGAGCAGTTCTTC	CASSRETGAYNEQFF
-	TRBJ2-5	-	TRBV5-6	TGTGCCAGCAGCTGGAAAAAAATCGAGACCCAGTACTTC	CASSWKKIETQYF
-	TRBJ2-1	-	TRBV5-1	TGCGCCAGCAGCTTGTTTGACTTAGTCACCAATGAGCAGTTCTTC	CASSLFDLVTNEQFF
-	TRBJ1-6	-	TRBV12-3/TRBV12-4	TGTGCCAGCAGTTCCGGGGCCGGGACTTATAATTCACCCCTCCACTTT	CASSSGAGTYNSPLHF
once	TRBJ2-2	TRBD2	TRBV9	TGTGCCAGCAGCATCACTAGCGGGGGGAACACCGGGGAGCTGTTTTTT	CASSITSGGNTGELFF
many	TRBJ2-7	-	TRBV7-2	TGTGCCAGCAGCCGTTCGGGCTACGAGCAGTACTTC	CASSRSGYEQYF
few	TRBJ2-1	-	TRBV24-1	TGTGCCACCAGTGATTTGGGAGGCGAGGGCAATGAGCAGTTCTTC	CATSDLGGEGNEQFF
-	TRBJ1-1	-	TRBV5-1	TGCGCCAGCAGCTGGGGCTCCAACACTGAAGCTTTCTTT	CASSWGSNTEAFF
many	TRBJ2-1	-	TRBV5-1	TGCGCCAGCAGCTCATCCTCTCGGGGCAATGAGCAGTTCTTC	CASSSSSRGNEQFF
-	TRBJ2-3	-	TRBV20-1	TGCAGTGCTAGGCAGGGAAGGTCAGATACGCAGTATTTT	CSARQGRSDTQYF
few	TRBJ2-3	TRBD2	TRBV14	TGTGCCAGCAGCGCTGCCTTCGGACTAGCGGCCAGCACAGATACGCAGTATTTT	CASSAAFGLAASTDTQYF
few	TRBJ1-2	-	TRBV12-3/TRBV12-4	TGTGCCAGCAGTTTACGGGGGTCCTATGGCTACACCTTC	CASSLRGSYGYTF
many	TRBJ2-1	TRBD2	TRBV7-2	TGTGCCAGCAGAGGACTAGCACACGAGCAGTTCTTC	CASRGLAHEQFF
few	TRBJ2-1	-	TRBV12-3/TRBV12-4	TGTGCCAGCAGTCCTATATCAAGCTCCTACAATGAGCAGTTCTTC	CASSPISSSYNEQFF
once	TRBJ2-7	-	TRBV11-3	TGTGCCAGCAGCATCGCTAGCGTCTCCTACGAGCAGTACTTC	CASSIASVSYEQYF
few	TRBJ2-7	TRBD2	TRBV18	TGTGCCAGCTCACCAGAATGGTGGGAGGGAGAACCCTACGAGCAGTACTTC	CASSPEWWEGEPYEQYF
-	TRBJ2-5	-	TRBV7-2	TGTGCCAGCAGAATACCGGGCGGGGAGACCCAGTACTTC	CASRIPGGETQYF
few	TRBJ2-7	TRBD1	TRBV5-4	TGTGCCAGCAGCCATCGGACAGGGGCCTCCTACGAGCAGTACTTC	CASSHRTGASYEQYF
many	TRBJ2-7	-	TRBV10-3	TGTGCCATCAGTGACCCCGCGGGACAGCAAACGTCCTACGAGCAGTACTTC	CAISDPAGQQTSYEQYF
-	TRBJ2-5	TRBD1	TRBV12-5	TGTGCTAGTGGCCTCGGACAGGGCCAAGAGACCCAGTACTTC	CASGLGQGQETQYF
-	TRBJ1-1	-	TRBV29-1	TGCAGCGTTGGCGAGGGATGGGGCACTGAAGCTTTCTTT	CSVGEGWGTEAFF
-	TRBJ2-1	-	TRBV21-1	TGTGCCAGCAGCAAATCAGGGCAGGACTTATGCACCCATATCTACAATGAGCAGTTCTTC	CASSKSGQDLCTHIYNEQFF
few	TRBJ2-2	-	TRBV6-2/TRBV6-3	TGTGCCAGCAGTCCCGGGACACAATTCACCGGGGAGCTGTTTTTT	CASSPGTQFTGELFF
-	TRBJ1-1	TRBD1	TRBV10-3	TGTGCCATCACAGGACAGGGTAACACTGAAGCTTTCTTT	CAITGQGNTEAFF
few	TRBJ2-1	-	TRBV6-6	TGTGCCAGCAGCTCCGGGACTTTAGTGCAGTTCTTC	CASSSGTLVQFF
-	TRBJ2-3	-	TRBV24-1	TGTGCCACCAGAGCACAGGGTACAGATACGCAGTATTTT	CATRAQGTDTQYF
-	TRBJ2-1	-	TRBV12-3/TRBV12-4	TGTGCCAGCAGCAAGACTCAAGGGGGGGGACTCGGCTCGTACAATGAGCAGTTCTTC	CASSKTQGGGLGSYNEQFF
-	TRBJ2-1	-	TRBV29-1	TGCAGCGTGAGGACCGCATTTGATGAGCAGTTCTTC	CSVRTAFDEQFF